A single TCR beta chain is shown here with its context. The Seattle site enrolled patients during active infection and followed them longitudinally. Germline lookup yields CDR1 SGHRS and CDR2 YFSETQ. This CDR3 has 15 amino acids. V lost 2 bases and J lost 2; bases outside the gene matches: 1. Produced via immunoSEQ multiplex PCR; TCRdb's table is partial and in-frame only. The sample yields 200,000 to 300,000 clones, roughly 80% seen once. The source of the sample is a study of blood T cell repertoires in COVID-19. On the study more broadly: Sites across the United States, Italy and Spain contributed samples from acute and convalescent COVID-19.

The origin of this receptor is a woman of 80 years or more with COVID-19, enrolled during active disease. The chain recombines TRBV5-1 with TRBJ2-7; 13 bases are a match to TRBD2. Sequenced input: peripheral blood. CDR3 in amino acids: CASSLLAGGAYEQYF. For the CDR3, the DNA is TGCGCCAGCAGCTTACTAGCGGGAGGGGCCTACGAGCAGTACTTC.